The 24 T cell receptor beta chains below were found in one sample sequenced in a study of molecular identifiers for immune sequencing clone quantification listed by TCRdb under 2018. Libraries were built with PCR. This sample was sequenced with a NextSeq 500. The public reads were run again by TCRdb, first through fastp at Q25 and then through MiXCR, and only productive beta chains were kept. Rows matching on CDR3 protein sequence are summarized as one entry with the most common DNA and genes. Within this sample are under 600,000 distinct CDR3 sequences, with 25% of them counted one time only. The leading ten clones occupy approximately 0.76% of the sample. Sequenced material: naive CD8+ T cells from blood, with Jurkat cell RNA spiked in. The cell subset or site label, as the study defines it: FACS-sorted CD8+CD4-CCR7+CD45RA+ naive T cells. The receptors were sampled from a human donor in good health. Some libraries in this study had Jurkat cell RNA spiked in.

This clonotype was observed many times. This chain joins TRBV9 and TRBJ1-1, with D hard to call. Deletions cut 2 bases from V and 0 bases from J, with 8 bases between. The CDR3 length is 14 residues. Germline V gene sequence: CDR1 SGDLS, CDR2 YYNGEE. In nucleotides, the CDR3 is TGTGCCAGCAGCGTCAGTAATGTGAACACTGAAGCTTTCTTT. This gives the protein CASSVSNVNTEAFF.

This clonotype was seen a few times. This chain uses TRBV28 with TRBJ1-3; D is possibly TRBD1 (5 bases). The CDR3 loop spans 15 amino acids. V was pared by 0 bases and J by 4 bases, with 10 bases between. Germline V CDR1 and CDR2: MDHEN, SYDVKM. The CDR3 region has the DNA TGTGCCAGCAGTTTATGGGCAGGGCGAGGAAACACCATATATTTT. This gives the protein CASSLWAGRGNTIYF.

The chain joins TRBV4-1 to TRBJ2-5, with TRBD2 matching 10 bases. The CDR3 is 15 residues long. CDR1 is MGHRA, CDR2 YSYEKL, per germline. Trimming at V came to 7 bases and at J to 0 bases, leaving 5 bases not matched to a gene. The CDR3 loop is CASTLSGGYQETQYF. The DNA of the CDR3 is TGCGCCAGCACCCTTAGCGGGGGGTACCAAGAGACCCAGTACTTC.

This clonotype came up many times. The chain carries TRBV12-5 and TRBJ2-1; no firm D call. V shed 5 bases and J shed 6 bases, with 23 bases lying between them. Germline V gene data show CDR1 as LGHNT and CDR2 as FRNRAP. CDR3 length equals 17 residues. CDR3 amino acids: CASGPPQAPRDTNEQFF. The CDR3 nucleotides read TGTGCTAGTGGTCCCCCCCAGGCCCCTAGGGATACCAATGAGCAGTTCTTC.

This clonotype has ten or more counts. This chain connects TRBV28 to TRBJ2-7; D may be TRBD1 (6 bases). The CDR3 has 15 amino acids. CDR1 MDHEN and CDR2 SYDVKM come from the germline V gene. Between the trimmed V and J ends, which lost 7 bases and 3 bases, there was a span of 19 bases. The DNA of the CDR3 is TGTGCCAGCAATGACAGGTCGGTCGGGGTCTACGAGCAGTACTTC. Amino acid sequence: CASNDRSVGVYEQYF. Drawing the rest from reference TRBV28 and TRBJ2-7, the complete variable domain is DVKVTQSSRYLVKRTGEKVFLECVQDMDHENMFWYRQDPGLGLRLIYFSYDVKMKEKGDIPEGYSVSREKKERFSLILESASTNQTSMYLCASNDRSVGVYEQYFGPGTRLTVT.

This clonotype turned up a few times. CDR3 amino acids: CSAASPGTGDYEQYF. CDR3 bases: TGCAGTGCCGCCTCACCCGGGACAGGGGACTACGAGCAGTACTTC. The chain combines TRBV20-1 with TRBJ2-7; 10 bases match TRBD1. This CDR3 has 15 residues. Germline V CDR1 and CDR2: DFQATT, SNEGSKA (reference sequence). V was clipped by 6 bases and J by 3 bases; unmatched bases: 11.

The table lists this clonotype with a few counts. The rearrangement joins TRBV30 to TRBJ1-1; a weak D match, TRBD1 (5 bases). Trimming pared 5 bases from V and 1 base from J, leaving 11 bases between. This CDR3 is built from 13 residues. CDR1 is GTSNPN, CDR2 SVGIG, per germline (reference sequence). The CDR3 region has the DNA TGTGCCTGGGGGGCCGGCGAGAACACTGAAGCTTTCTTT. It codes for CAWGAGENTEAFF.

This sequence joins TRBV12-3 or TRBV12-4 and TRBJ1-5; the D gene is possibly TRBD1 (5 bases). With 6 bases removed from V and 4 bases from J, the gap between germline ends came to 16 bases. CDR3 size: 15 residues. In nucleotides, the CDR3 is TGTGCCAGCAGCCCCCAGGGTAACGGTAATCAGCCCCAGCATTTT. Residues: CASSPQGNGNQPQHF.

This clonotype was found a few times. V usage is TRBV27 and J usage is TRBJ2-6; TRBD2 might be the D (5 bases). CDR1 is MNHEY and CDR2 is SMNVEV in the germline V gene (reference sequence). With 4 bases removed from V and 0 bases from J, the gap between germline ends came to 10 bases. The CDR3 runs to 16 residues. CDR3 sequence: CASSSGSSSGANVLTF. The CDR3, as DNA: TGTGCCAGCAGTTCGGGATCAAGCTCTGGGGCCAACGTCCTGACTTTC.

The chain links TRBV7-8 to TRBJ2-5; D is perhaps TRBD2 (6 bases). The V gene's germline CDR1 is SGHVS and CDR2 FQNEAQ. The CDR3 has 14 residues. V lost 4 bases and J 5 bases, leaving 14 bases between the germline ends. The CDR3 DNA sequence: TGTGCCAGCAGCTCCCTTGCGGGGTGGGAGACCCAGTACTTC. The encoded protein is CASSSLAGWETQYF.

Ten or more counts support this clonotype. The gene calls are TRBV5-6 and TRBJ2-5; 10 bases map to TRBD2. This CDR3 has 17 residues. With 0 bases clipped from V and 2 bases from J, the junction kept 7 bases outside the gene matches. The V gene's germline CDR1 is SGHDT and CDR2 YYEEEE. For the CDR3, the DNA is TGTGCCAGCAGCTTGGATGGCGTTAGCGGGAGGCAAGAGACCCAGTACTTC. Residues: CASSLDGVSGRQETQYF.

This clonotype came up a few times. This rearrangement joins TRBV6-4 to TRBJ2-2; a weak D match, TRBD2 (5 bases). Trimming stripped 5 bases from V and 6 bases from J, with 16 bases between. The CDR3 contains 15 residues. Looked up from germline, CDR1 is MRHNA and CDR2 is SNTAGT. The CDR3 bases are TGTGCCAGCAGTAGGACCGGCGGACTGGCCGGGGAGCTGTTTTTT. Protein sequence: CASSRTGGLAGELFF.

This clonotype was detected many times. This chain connects TRBV11-2 to TRBJ2-1; no clear D. The germline gives CDR1 SGHAT, CDR2 FQNNGV. The V end lost 0 bases, the J end lost 0 bases, and 9 bases lay between the germline ends. The CDR3 loop spans 16 amino acids. The chain's CDR3 is CASSLDYPSSYNEQFF. The CDR3, as DNA: TGTGCCAGCAGCTTAGATTACCCCAGCTCCTACAATGAGCAGTTCTTC.

This clonotype was seen ten or more times. The chain recombines TRBV4-1 with TRBJ1-1; 7 nucleotides agree with TRBD1. V lost 4 bases to trimming and J lost 11 bases; unmatched junction nucleotides: 16. The length of the CDR3 is 15 residues. CDR1 MGHRA and CDR2 YSYEKL come from the germline V gene. CDR3 nucleotides: TGCGCCAGCAGCCCCCCGGGACAGAATCCCGGGGGGGCTTTCTTT. Encoded protein: CASSPPGQNPGGAFF.

This clonotype was seen at least ten times. The chain combines TRBV12-3 or TRBV12-4 with TRBJ2-6; D unclear. This CDR3 has 15 residues. V was shortened by 3 bases and J by 0 bases, with 6 bases between the two germline ends. The CDR3 sequence: CASSFFSSGANVLTF. The CDR3 DNA reads TGTGCCAGCAGTTTTTTCAGCTCTGGGGCCAACGTCCTGACTTTC.

About this clonotype itself: A read error may be the cause here, since a much bigger clone is one base away. It is likely a read error, because the conserved phenylalanine at the end of the CDR3 is missing. The chain carries TRBV20-1 and TRBJ2-7, with D hard to call. V was shortened by 0 bases and J by 0 bases, with 9 bases between the two germline ends. This CDR3 comprises 14 residues. From germline, CDR1 is DFQATT and CDR2 SNEGSKA (reference sequence). The CDR3 reads CSAREAGPSYEQYL. The DNA of the CDR3 is TGCAGTGCTAGAGAGGCCGGGCCCTCCTACGAGCAGTACCTC.

Comment on this clonotype: Given a much more abundant clone one base away, this may be a read error. The chain carries TRBV7-9 and TRBJ2-3; D gene uncertain. The germline V and J ends were trimmed by 7 bases and 0 bases, with 17 bases remaining between them. This CDR3 comprises 16 residues. Germline loops: CDR1 SEHNR, CDR2 FQNEAQ (reference sequence). CDR3 residues: CASNLSRGVSTDTQYF. In DNA, the CDR3 is TGTGCCAGCAACCTTAGTCGCGGAGTAAGCACAGATACGCAGTATTTT.

This rearrangement joins TRBV5-6 to TRBJ1-1; unclear D gene. CDR3 size: 12 residues. V was shortened by 7 bases and J by 7 bases, with 14 bases between the two germline ends. Germline V gene data show CDR1 as SGHDT and CDR2 as YYEEEE. CDR3 bases: TGTGCCAGCGGCCCAGAGGGCGATGAAGCTTTCTTT. Protein sequence: CASGPEGDEAFF.

As concerns this clonotype: An end of the junction differs from the germline gene, which may be a read error. The chain joins TRBV27 to TRBJ2-5; D not resolved. The CDR3 covers 14 residues. Germline CDR1 and CDR2: MNHEY and SMNVEV (reference sequence). CDR3 in DNA: TGTGCCAGCAGTTTGTTCAGCCCTGAAGAGGCCCAGTACTTC. It yields the protein CASSLFSPEEAQYF.

This clonotype was observed at least ten times. V usage is TRBV4-1 and J usage is TRBJ2-1; D unclear. This CDR3 has 12 residues. Trimming stripped 2 bases from V and 11 bases from J, with 10 bases between. From germline, CDR1 is MGHRA and CDR2 YSYEKL. The CDR3 bases are TGCGCCAGCAGCCAATCCGGGCCTAAGCAGTTCTTC. Translated: CASSQSGPKQFF.

This clonotype has ten or more counts. The rearrangement links TRBV6-5 to TRBJ1-5; no clear D. The ends were cut back, 2 bases at V and 2 bases at J, with 7 bases in the middle. In germline, CDR1 is MNHEY, CDR2 SVGAGI. This CDR3 has 14 amino acids. CDR3 sequence: CASSYVRGNQPQHF. The CDR3 nucleotides read TGTGCCAGCAGTTACGTAAGGGGCAATCAGCCCCAGCATTTT.

Remarks on this clonotype: A much larger clone lies a single base off, so this may be a read error. This sequence joins TRBV12-3 or TRBV12-4 and TRBJ2-2; tentative D call: TRBD2 (5 bases). The CDR3 is 14 amino acids. In DNA, the CDR3 is TGTGCCAGCAGTTTGAATCTGCGCACCGGGGAGCCGTTTTTT. Protein sequence: CASSLNLRTGEPFF.

The V and J genes are TRBV28 and TRBJ2-6, with a tentative D call TRBD2 (5 bases). V lost 4 bases to trimming and J lost 3 bases, with 16 bases between them. Germline V gene lookup returns CDR1 MDHEN and CDR2 SYDVKM. This CDR3 contains 17 residues. The CDR3, as DNA: TGTGCCAGCAGTTCTCGATTGACGGGGAATGGGGCCAACGTCCTGACTTTC. Translation gives CASSSRLTGNGANVLTF.

This clonotype occurred once. Being one base from a much bigger clone, this may be a read error. V gene TRBV7-2 combines with J gene TRBJ2-7, with D possibly being TRBD1 (6 bases). CDR1 SGHTA and CDR2 FQGNSA come from the germline V gene. The CDR3 spans 13 residues. The CDR3 coding sequence is TGTGCCAGCAGCTCTTACAGGGCGGGCGAGCAGGACTTC. It codes for CASSSYRAGEQDF.